Described below is a single T cell receptor beta chain sequence and its context. The data stem from a study of blood T cells in healthy people across ages. A sample-barcoded 5' primer and a J-beta primer mix were used in a second PCR of about 7 to 12 cycles. TCRdb reprocessed the 5' RACE reads with MiXCR, giving one entry per CDR3 protein. The sample lists around 2 million distinct CDR3 sequences, more than 35% seen once, with 23% in the top ten. Each sample had at least 6 million PBMCs isolated. CDR1 is SGDLS, CDR2 YYNGEE, per germline. The CDR3 spans 15 residues. Between the trimmed V and J ends, which lost 0 bases and 1 base, there was a span of 10 bases.

The chain is built from TRBV9 and TRBJ1-1; D not certain. The sequence was obtained from a human donor in good health. Source material: blood. The CDR3 sequence is CASSVDPGENTEAFF. The CDR3 region has the DNA TGTGCCAGCAGCGTAGACCCCGGAGAGAACACTGAAGCTTTCTTT.